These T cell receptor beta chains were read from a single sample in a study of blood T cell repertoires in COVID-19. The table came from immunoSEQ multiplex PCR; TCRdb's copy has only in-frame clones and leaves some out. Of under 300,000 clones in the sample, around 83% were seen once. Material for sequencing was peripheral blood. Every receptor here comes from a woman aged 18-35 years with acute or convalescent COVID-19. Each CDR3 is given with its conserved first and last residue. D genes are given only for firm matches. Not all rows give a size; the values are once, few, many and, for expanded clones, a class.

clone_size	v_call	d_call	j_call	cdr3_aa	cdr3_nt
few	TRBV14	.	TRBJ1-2	CASSQDSYTNYGYTF	TGTGCCAGCAGCCAGGACAGTTATACTAACTATGGCTACACCTTC
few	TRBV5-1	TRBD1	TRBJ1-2	CASSETDRGGDYGYTF	TGCGCCAGCAGCGAGACAGACAGGGGTGGTGACTATGGCTACACCTTC
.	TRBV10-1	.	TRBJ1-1	CASSESRGNTEAFF	TGCGCCAGCAGTGAGTCTCGGGGGAACACTGAAGCTTTCTTT
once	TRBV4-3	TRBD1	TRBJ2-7	CASSQVQGKGVYEQYF	TGCGCCAGCAGCCAAGTACAGGGGAAAGGGGTCTACGAGCAGTACTTC
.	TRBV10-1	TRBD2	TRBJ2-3	CASSEGTSSTDTQYF	TGCGCCAGCAGTGAGGGGACTAGCAGCACAGATACGCAGTATTTT
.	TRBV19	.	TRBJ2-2	CASHSTGELFF	TGTGCCAGTCACAGCACCGGGGAGCTGTTTTTT
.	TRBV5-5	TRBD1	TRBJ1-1	CASSLEGQGGAFF	TGTGCCAGCAGCCTCGAGGGACAGGGTGGAGCTTTCTTT
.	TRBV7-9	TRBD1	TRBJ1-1	CASSRTGGTEAFF	TGTGCCAGCAGCCGAACAGGGGGCACTGAAGCTTTCTTT
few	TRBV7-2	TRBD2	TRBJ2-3	CASSLAGTRSTDTQYF	TGTGCCAGCAGCTTAGCGGGGACTAGGAGTACAGATACGCAGTATTTT
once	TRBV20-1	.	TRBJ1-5	CSASGVGQGNGQPQHF	TGCAGTGCTAGTGGGGTTGGGCAGGGTAATGGTCAGCCCCAGCATTTT
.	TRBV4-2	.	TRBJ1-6	CASSQGGENSPLHF	TGTGCCAGCAGCCAAGGGGGAGAAAATTCACCCCTCCACTTT
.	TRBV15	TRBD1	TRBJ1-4	CATSREATGRRKLFF	TGTGCCACCAGCAGAGAGGCGACAGGGCGGCGAAAACTGTTTTTT
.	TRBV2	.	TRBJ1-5	CASREGLSNQPQHF	TGTGCCAGCAGGGAGGGCCTTAGCAATCAGCCCCAGCATTTT
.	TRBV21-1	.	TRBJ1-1	CASSRPRGCEAFF	TGTGCCAGCAGCAGGCCCAGGGGGTGTGAAGCTTTCTTT
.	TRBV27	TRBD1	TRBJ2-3	CASSLGQGFDTQYF	TGTGCCAGCAGTTTGGGACAGGGATTTGATACGCAGTATTTT
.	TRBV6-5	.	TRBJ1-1	CASSYKRGTEAFF	TGTGCCAGCAGTTACAAAAGGGGGACTGAAGCTTTCTTT
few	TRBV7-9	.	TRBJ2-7	CASSPRLAPDYEQYF	TGTGCCAGCAGCCCTAGGCTAGCGCCAGACTACGAGCAGTACTTC
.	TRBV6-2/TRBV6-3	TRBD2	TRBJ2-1	CASSGGSEQFF	TGTGCCAGCAGCGGCGGGAGTGAGCAGTTCTTC
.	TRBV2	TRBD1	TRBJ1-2	CASSEGTGGFGYGYTF	TGTGCCAGCAGTGAAGGGACAGGGGGTTTTGGGTATGGCTACACCTTC
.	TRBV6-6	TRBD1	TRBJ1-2	CASSQDRDRGGYTF	TGTGCCAGCAGCCAAGACAGGGATCGGGGTGGCTACACCTTC
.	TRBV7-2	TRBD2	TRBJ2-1	CASSETSGRFDEQFF	TGTGCCAGCAGCGAGACTAGCGGGAGGTTCGATGAGCAGTTCTTC
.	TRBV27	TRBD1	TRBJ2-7	CASSSRTGFFYEQYF	TGTGCCAGCAGTTCGCGGACAGGGTTCTTCTACGAGCAGTACTTC
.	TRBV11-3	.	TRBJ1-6	CASSPGDSPLHF	TGTGCCAGCAGCCCAGGGGATTCACCCCTCCACTTT
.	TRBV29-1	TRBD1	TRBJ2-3	CSVQLRTGDTDTQYF	TGCAGCGTCCAACTCCGGACAGGGGACACAGATACGCAGTATTTT
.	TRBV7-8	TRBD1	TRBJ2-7	CASSLAVGPGGISLYEQYF	TGTGCCAGCAGCTTAGCGGTTGGTCCAGGGGGAATTAGCTTGTACGAGCAGTACTTC
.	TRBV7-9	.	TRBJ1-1	CASSLMGDMNTEAFF	TGTGCCAGCAGCTTAATGGGGGACATGAACACTGAAGCTTTCTTT
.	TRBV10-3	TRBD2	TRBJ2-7	CAISDGVLAGYEQYF	TGTGCCATCAGTGATGGGGTACTAGCGGGATACGAGCAGTACTTC
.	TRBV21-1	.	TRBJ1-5	CASSKVRDRVGTNQPQHF	TGTGCCAGCAGCAAAGTTCGGGACAGGGTAGGAACTAATCAGCCCCAGCATTTT
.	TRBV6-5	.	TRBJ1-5	CASSYLSWNQPQHF	TGTGCCAGCAGTTACCTCAGTTGGAATCAGCCCCAGCATTTT
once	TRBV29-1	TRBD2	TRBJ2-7	CSVEGGLAGPRGEQYF	TGCAGCGTTGAAGGGGGACTAGCGGGACCCAGGGGCGAGCAGTACTTC
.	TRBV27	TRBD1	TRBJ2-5	CASNPDREETQYF	TGTGCCAGCAACCCAGACAGGGAAGAGACCCAGTACTTC
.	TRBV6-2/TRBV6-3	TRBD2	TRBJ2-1	CASSYMGLAYNEQFF	TGTGCCAGCAGTTATATGGGACTAGCTTACAATGAGCAGTTCTTC
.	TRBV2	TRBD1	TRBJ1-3	CASREGQGYGNTIYF	TGTGCCAGCAGGGAAGGACAGGGATATGGAAACACCATATATTTT
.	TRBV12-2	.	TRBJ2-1	CASPAGPYSYNEQFF	TGTGCAAGTCCAGCGGGGCCCTACTCCTACAATGAGCAGTTCTTC
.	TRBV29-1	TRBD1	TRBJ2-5	CSAAGQARETQYF	TGCAGCGCTGCCGGACAGGCTCGGGAGACCCAGTACTTC
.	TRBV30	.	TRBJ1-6	CAWSLTPLDGQNSPLHF	TGTGCCTGGAGTCTCACACCCCTTGACGGACAGAATTCACCCCTCCACTTT
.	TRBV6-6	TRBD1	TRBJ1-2	CASDVAGTGHRYTF	TGTGCCAGCGACGTAGCCGGGACAGGGCATCGCTACACCTTC
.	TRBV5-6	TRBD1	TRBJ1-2	CASSSDPGGSYGYTF	TGTGCCAGCAGCTCGGATCCAGGGGGGTCCTATGGCTACACCTTC
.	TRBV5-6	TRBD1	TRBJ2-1	CASSLGTGGIEQFF	TGTGCCAGCAGCCTAGGGACAGGGGGCATTGAGCAGTTCTTC
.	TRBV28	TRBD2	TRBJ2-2	CASSLSTSGLNTGELFF	TGTGCCAGCAGTTTAAGCACTAGCGGGTTGAACACCGGGGAGCTGTTTTTT
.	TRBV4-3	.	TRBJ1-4	CASSAGEKLFF	TGCGCCAGCAGCGCAGGTGAAAAACTGTTTTTT
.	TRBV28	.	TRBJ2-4	CAIQGGGDIQYF	TGTGCCATCCAGGGAGGGGGGGACATTCAGTACTTC
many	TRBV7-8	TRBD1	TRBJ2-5	CASSLAGQSRQETQYF	TGTGCCAGCAGCTTAGCGGGACAGTCGAGGCAAGAGACCCAGTACTTC
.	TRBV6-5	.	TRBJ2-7	CASSSKRQTYEQYF	TGTGCCAGCAGTTCCAAACGACAGACCTACGAGCAGTACTTC
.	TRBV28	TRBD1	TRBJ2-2	CASSSGTVYTGELFF	TGTGCCAGCAGTTCCGGGACAGTATACACCGGGGAGCTGTTTTTT
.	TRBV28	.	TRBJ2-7	CASSLQGVRAEQYF	TGTGCCAGCAGTTTACAAGGGGTTAGGGCCGAGCAGTACTTC
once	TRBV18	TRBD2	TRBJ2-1	CASSLNPGLASHEQFF	TGTGCCAGCTCACTAAATCCGGGACTAGCGTCCCATGAGCAGTTCTTC
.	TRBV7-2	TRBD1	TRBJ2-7	CASSSLGTGGYEQYF	TGTGCCAGCAGCTCCCTCGGGACAGGGGGCTACGAGCAGTACTTC
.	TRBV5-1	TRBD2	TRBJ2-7	CASSPGLGLAGEEGYEQYF	TGCGCCAGCAGCCCCGGTTTGGGACTAGCGGGAGAGGAGGGCTACGAGCAGTACTTC
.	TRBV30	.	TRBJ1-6	CAWSSQVNSPLHF	TGTGCCTGGAGTTCACAAGTCAATTCACCCCTCCACTTT
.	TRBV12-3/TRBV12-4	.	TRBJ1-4	CASSFDSNEKLFF	TGTGCCAGCAGTTTCGACAGCAATGAAAAACTGTTTTTT
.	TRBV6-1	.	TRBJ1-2	CASSEANRDYGYTF	TGTGCCAGCAGTGAGGCGAACAGGGACTATGGCTACACCTTC
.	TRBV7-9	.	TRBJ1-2	CASSFPQGVSGYTF	TGTGCCAGCAGCTTCCCACAGGGCGTCTCTGGCTACACCTTC
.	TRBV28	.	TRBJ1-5	CASRIGGYGNQPQHF	TGTGCCAGCAGAATAGGAGGGTATGGCAATCAGCCCCAGCATTTT